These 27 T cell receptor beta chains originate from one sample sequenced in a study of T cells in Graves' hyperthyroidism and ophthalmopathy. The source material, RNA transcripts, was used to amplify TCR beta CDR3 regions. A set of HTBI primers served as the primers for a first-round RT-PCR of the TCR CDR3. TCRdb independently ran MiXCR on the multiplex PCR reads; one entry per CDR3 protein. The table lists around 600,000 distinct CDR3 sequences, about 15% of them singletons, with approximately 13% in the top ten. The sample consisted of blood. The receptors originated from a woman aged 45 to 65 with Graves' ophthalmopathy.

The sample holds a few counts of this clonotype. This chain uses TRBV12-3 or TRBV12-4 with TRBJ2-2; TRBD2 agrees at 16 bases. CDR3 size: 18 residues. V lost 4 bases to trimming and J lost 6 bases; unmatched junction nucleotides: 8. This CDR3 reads CASSSGLAGGPFAGELFF. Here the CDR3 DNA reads TGTGCCAGCAGTTCGGGACTAGCGGGAGGGCCCTTCGCCGGGGAGCTGTTTTTT.

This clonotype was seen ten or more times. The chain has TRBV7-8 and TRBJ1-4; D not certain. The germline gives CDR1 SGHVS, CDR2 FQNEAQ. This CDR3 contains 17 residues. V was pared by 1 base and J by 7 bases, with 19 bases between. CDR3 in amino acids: CASSLVKLGSWGEKLFF. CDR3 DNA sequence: TGTGCCAGCAGCTTAGTAAAGTTGGGGTCGTGGGGTGAAAAACTGTTTTTT.

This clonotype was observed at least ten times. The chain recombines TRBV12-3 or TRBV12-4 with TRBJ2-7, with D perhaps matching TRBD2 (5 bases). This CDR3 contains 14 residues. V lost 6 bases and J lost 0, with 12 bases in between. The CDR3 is CASSKRKSSYEQYF. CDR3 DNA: TGTGCCAGCAGCAAGCGGAAAAGCTCCTACGAGCAGTACTTC.

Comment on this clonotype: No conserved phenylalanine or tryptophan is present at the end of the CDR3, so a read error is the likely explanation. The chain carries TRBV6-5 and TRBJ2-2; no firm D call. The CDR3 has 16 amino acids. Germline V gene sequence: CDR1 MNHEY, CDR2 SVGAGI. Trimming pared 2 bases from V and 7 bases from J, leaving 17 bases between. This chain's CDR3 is CASSYVGLLVSGELFL. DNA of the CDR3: TGTGCCAGCAGTTACGTAGGATTGTTGGTTAGCGGGGAGCTGTTTCTT.

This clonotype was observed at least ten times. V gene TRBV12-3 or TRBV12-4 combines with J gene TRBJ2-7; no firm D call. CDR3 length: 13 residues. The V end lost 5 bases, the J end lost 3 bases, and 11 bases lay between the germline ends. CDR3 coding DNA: TGTGCCAGCAGTACGACTGGTGACTACGAGCAGTACTTC. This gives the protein CASSTTGDYEQYF.

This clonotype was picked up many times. The CDR3 bases are TGCAGTGTAAGAAGGGTAGGCGATGAGCAGTTCTTC. It codes for CSVRRVGDEQFF. V gene TRBV20-1 combines with J gene TRBJ2-1; D uncertain. This CDR3 is 12 amino acids long. The germline V gene encodes CDR1 DFQATT and CDR2 SNEGSKA (reference sequence). The germline V and J ends were trimmed by 7 bases and 8 bases, with 15 bases remaining between them.

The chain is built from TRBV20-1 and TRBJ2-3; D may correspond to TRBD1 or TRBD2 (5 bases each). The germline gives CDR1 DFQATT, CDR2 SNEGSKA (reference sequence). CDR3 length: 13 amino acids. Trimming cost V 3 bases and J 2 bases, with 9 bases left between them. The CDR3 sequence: CSASGGTTDTQYF. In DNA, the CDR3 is TGCAGTGCTAGCGGTGGGACCACAGATACGCAGTATTTT.

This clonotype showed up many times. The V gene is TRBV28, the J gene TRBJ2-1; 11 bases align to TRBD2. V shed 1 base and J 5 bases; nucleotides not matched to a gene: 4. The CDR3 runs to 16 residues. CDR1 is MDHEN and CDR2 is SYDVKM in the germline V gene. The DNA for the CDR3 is TGTGCCAGCAGTTTATTTAGCGGGGGGGTGGACAATGAGCAGTTCTTC. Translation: CASSLFSGGVDNEQFF.

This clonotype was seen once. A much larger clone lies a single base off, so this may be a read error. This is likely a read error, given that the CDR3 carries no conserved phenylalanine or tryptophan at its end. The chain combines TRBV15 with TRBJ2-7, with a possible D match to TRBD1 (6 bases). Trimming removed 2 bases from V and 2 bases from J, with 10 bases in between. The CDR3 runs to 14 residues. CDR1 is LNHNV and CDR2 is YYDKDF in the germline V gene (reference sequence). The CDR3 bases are TGTGCCACCAGCAGACTGGACAGAACCTACGAGCAGTACCTC. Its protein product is CATSRLDRTYEQYL.

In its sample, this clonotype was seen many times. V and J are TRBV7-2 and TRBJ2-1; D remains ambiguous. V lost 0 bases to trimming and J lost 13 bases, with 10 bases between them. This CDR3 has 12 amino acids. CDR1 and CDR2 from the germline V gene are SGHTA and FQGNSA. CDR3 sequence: CASSLASRIQFF. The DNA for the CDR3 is TGTGCCAGCAGCTTAGCGTCCCGCATACAGTTCTTC. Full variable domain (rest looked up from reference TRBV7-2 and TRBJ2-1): GAGVSQSPSNKVTEKGKDVELRCDPISGHTALYWYRQSLGQGLEFLIYFQGNSAPDKSGLPSDRFSAERTGGSVSTLTIQRTQQEDSAVYLCASSLASRIQFFGPGTRLTVL.

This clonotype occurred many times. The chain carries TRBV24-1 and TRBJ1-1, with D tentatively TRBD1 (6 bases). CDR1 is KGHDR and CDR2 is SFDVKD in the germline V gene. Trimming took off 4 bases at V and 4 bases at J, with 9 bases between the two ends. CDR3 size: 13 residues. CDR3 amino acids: CATSEQGRTEAFF. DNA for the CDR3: TGTGCCACCAGTGAACAGGGACGCACTGAAGCTTTCTTT.

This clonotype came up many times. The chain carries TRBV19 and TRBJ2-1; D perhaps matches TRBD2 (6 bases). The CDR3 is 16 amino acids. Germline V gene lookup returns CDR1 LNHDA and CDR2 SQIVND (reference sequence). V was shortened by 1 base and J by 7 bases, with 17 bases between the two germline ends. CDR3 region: CASSIGRDLIRNEQFF. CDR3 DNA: TGTGCCAGTAGTATAGGGCGGGACCTGATTCGGAATGAGCAGTTCTTC.

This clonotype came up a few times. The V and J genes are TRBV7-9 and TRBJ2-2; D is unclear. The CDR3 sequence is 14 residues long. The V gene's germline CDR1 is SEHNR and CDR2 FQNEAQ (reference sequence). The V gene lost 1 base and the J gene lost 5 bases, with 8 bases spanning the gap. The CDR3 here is CASSLGLVTGELFF. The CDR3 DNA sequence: TGTGCCAGCAGCTTAGGTTTGGTAACCGGGGAGCTGTTTTTT.

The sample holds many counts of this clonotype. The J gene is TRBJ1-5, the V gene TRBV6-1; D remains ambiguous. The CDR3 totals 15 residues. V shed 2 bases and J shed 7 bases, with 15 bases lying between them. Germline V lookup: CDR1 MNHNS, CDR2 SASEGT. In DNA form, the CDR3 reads TGTGCCAGCAGTGAAAGAACGGGGTCGCGGCAGCCCCAGCATTTT. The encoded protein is CASSERTGSRQPQHF.

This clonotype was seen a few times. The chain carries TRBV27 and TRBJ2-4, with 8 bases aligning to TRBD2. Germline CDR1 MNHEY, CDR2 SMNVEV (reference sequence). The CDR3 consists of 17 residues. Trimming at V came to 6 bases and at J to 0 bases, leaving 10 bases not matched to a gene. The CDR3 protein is CASSSLTSGLAKNIQYF. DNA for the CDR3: TGTGCCAGCAGCTCTCTCACTAGCGGACTAGCCAAAAACATTCAGTACTTC.

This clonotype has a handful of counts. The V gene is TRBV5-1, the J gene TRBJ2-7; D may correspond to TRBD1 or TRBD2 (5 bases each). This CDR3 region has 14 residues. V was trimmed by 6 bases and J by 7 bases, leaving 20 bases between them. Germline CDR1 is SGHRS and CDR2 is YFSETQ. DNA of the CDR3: TGCGCCAGCAACCCTACGGGACCCCGGCTAGAGCAGTACTTC. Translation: CASNPTGPRLEQYF.

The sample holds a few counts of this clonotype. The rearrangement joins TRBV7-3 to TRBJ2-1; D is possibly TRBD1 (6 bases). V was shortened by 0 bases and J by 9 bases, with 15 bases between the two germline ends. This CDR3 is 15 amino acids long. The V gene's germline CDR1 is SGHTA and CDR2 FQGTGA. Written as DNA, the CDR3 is TGTGCCAGCAGCTTAACAGGGGGTACCTCCGGTGAGCAGTTCTTC. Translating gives CASSLTGGTSGEQFF.

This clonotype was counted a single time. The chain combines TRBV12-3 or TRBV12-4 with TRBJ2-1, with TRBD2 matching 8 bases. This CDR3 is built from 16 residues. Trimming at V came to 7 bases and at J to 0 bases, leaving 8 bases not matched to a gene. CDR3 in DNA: TGTGCCAGCACCGGGGGGGGCAGGGACTCCTACAATGAGCAGTTCTTC. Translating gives CASTGGGRDSYNEQFF.

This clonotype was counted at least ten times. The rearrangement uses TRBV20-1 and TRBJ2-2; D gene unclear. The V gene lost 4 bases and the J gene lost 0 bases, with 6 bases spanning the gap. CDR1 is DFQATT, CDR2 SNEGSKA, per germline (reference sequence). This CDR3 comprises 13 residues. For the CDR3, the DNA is TGCAGTGCTAACGACCCGAACACCGGGGAGCTGTTTTTT. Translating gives CSANDPNTGELFF.

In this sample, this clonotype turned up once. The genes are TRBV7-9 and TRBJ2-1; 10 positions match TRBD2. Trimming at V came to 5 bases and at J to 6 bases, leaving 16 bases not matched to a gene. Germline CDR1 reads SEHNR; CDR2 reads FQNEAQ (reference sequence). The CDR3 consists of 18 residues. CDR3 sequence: CASSPTSGRASGLNEQFF. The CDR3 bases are TGTGCCAGCAGCCCTACGAGCGGGAGGGCCTCTGGACTCAATGAGCAGTTCTTC.

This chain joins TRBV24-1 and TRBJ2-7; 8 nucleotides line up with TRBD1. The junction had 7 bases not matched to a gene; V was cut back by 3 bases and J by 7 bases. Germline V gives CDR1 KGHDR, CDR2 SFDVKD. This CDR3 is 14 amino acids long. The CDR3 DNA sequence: TGTGCCACCAGTGATACGGACAGGGTTGGGGAGCAGTACTTC. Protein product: CATSDTDRVGEQYF.

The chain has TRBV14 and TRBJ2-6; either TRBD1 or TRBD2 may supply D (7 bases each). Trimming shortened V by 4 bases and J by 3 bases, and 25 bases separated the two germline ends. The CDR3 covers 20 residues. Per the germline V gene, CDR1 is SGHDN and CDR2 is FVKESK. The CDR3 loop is CASSLLTLGGTVIGANVLTF. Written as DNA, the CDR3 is TGTGCCAGCAGCCTCCTAACCCTCGGGGGGACAGTAATTGGGGCCAACGTCCTGACTTTC. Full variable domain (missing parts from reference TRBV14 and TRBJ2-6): EAGVTQFPSHSVIEKGQTVTLRCDPISGHDNLYWYRRVMGKEIKFLLHFVKESKQDESGMPNNRFLAERTGGTYSTLKVQPAELEDSGVYFCASSLLTLGGTVIGANVLTFGAGSRLTVL.

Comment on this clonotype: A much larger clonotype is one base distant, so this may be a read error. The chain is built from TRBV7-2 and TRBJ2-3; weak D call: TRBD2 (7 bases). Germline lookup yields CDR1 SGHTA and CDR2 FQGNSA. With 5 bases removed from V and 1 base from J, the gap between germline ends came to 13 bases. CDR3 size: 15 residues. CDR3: CASSPDGGRTDTQYF. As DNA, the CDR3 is TGTGCCAGCAGCCCCGACGGGGGGCGCACAGATACGCAGTATTTT.

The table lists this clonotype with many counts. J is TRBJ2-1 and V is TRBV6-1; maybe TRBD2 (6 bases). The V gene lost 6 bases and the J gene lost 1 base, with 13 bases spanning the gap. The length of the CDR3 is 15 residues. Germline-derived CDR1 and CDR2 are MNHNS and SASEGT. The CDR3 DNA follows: TGTGCCAGCAGAGAGGCGGGATTATCCTACAATGAGCAGTTCTTC. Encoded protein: CASREAGLSYNEQFF.

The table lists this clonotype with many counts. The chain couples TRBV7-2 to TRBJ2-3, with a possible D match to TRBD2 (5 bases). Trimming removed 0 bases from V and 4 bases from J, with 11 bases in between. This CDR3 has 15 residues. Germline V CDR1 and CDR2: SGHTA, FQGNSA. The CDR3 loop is CASSLAGATADTQYF. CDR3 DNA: TGTGCCAGCAGCTTAGCGGGAGCAACGGCAGATACGCAGTATTTT.

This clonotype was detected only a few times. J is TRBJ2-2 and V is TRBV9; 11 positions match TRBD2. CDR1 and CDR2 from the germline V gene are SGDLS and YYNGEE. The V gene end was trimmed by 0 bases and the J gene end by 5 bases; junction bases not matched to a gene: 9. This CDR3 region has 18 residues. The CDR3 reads CASSVEGRLAGRTGELFF. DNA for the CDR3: TGTGCCAGCAGCGTAGAAGGAAGACTAGCGGGACGAACCGGGGAGCTGTTTTTT.

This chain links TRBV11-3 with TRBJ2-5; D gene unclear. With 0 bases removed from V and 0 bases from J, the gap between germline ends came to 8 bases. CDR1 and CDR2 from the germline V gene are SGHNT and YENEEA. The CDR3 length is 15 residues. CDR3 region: CASSLDPHHQETQYF. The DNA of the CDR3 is TGTGCCAGCAGCTTAGACCCCCACCACCAAGAGACCCAGTACTTC.